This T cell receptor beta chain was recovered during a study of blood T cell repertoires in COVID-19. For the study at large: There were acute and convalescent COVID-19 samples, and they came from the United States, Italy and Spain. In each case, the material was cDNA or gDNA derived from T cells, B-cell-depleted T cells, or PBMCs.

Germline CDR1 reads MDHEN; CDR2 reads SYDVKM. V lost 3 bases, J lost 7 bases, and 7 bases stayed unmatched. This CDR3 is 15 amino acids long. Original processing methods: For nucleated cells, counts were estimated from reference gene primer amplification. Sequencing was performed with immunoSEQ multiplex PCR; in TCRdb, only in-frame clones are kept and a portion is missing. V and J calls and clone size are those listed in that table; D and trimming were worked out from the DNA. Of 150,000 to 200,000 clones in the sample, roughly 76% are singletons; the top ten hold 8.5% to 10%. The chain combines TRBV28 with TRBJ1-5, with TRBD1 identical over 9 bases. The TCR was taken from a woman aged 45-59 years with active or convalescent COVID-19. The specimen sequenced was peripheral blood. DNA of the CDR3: TGTGCCAGCAGTTTCTCCGGGACAGGGCGACAGCCCCAGCATTTT. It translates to CASSFSGTGRQPQHF. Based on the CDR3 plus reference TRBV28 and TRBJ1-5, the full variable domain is DVKVTQSSRYLVKRTGEKVFLECVQDMDHENMFWYRQDPGLGLRLIYFSYDVKMKEKGDIPEGYSVSREKKERFSLILESASTNQTSMYLCASSFSGTGRQPQHFGDGTRLSIL.